These 9 T cell receptor beta chains originate from one sample sequenced in a study of blood T cell repertoires in COVID-19. Some clones are missing from TCRdb's copy, which holds only in-frame ones; the method was immunoSEQ multiplex PCR. The sample lists roughly 260,000 clones, over 80% occurring once. The sample was PBMCs or T cells enriched from blood (not recorded which). The receptors shown here come from a woman aged 18-30 years who had recovered from COVID-19.

The rearrangement joins TRBV9 to TRBJ1-1, with a weak D call TRBD1 (5 bases). Trimming took off 0 bases at V and 4 bases at J, with 13 bases between the two ends. Per germline, CDR1 SGDLS and CDR2 YYNGEE. CDR3 length: 15 residues. CDR3: CASSVGQGLGTEAFF. CDR3 bases: TGTGCCAGCAGCGTAGGTCAGGGCCTGGGCACTGAAGCTTTCTTT.

This chain connects TRBV4-3 to TRBJ2-3, with 9 bases that match TRBD2. Germline lookup yields CDR1 LGHNA and CDR2 YSLEER. The CDR3 extends over 15 amino acids. With 1 base clipped from V and 4 bases from J, the junction kept 3 bases outside the gene matches. The DNA of the CDR3 is TGCGCCAGCAGCCAAGTTCAGCGGGGGGCAGATACGCAGTATTTT. This codes for CASSQVQRGADTQYF.

V is TRBV7-8 and J is TRBJ2-7; D gene unclear. Trimming took off 1 base at V and 3 bases at J, with 7 bases between the two ends. CDR3 length equals 13 residues. Germline values: CDR1 SGHVS, CDR2 FQNEAQ. Here the CDR3 DNA reads TGTGCCAGCAGCTTAGACTGGAGCTACGAGCAGTACTTC. Translating it yields CASSLDWSYEQYF.

This clone was seen more than once but under ten times. The V call is TRBV7-3, the J call TRBJ2-1, with 7 bases fitting TRBD2. V lost 2 bases to trimming and J lost 3 bases; unmatched junction nucleotides: 7. Germline CDR1 SGHTA, CDR2 FQGTGA. CDR3 length: 16 amino acids. The CDR3 sequence: CASSLVPSGNYNEQFF. Here the CDR3 DNA reads TGTGCCAGCAGCTTAGTCCCTAGCGGAAACTACAATGAGCAGTTCTTC.

The V and J genes are TRBV5-5 and TRBJ1-1, with D maybe TRBD1 (5 bases). CDR1 and CDR2 from the germline V gene are SGHKS and YYEKEE (reference sequence). This CDR3 has 14 amino acids. V was shortened by 4 bases and J by 0 bases, with 10 bases between the two germline ends. CDR3 sequence: CASSRPGLNTEAFF. The CDR3 DNA sequence: TGTGCCAGCAGCCGCCCAGGGTTGAACACTGAAGCTTTCTTT.

V usage is TRBV7-9 and J usage is TRBJ1-2; TRBD1 is a possible D gene (5 bases). V lost 3 bases and J lost 3, with 8 bases in between. The CDR3 spans 13 residues. Germline CDR1 and CDR2: SEHNR and FQNEAQ (reference sequence). The CDR3 loop reads CASSFGGDYGYTF. Written as DNA, the CDR3 is TGTGCCAGCAGCTTTGGGGGGGACTATGGCTACACCTTC.

The chain recombines TRBV24-1 with TRBJ2-4, with 9 bases lining up with TRBD1. Germline V gene sequence: CDR1 KGHDR, CDR2 SFDVKD. Trimming cost V 4 bases and J 9 bases; bases outside gene matches: 9. This CDR3 has 15 residues. The CDR3 bases are TGTGCCACCAGTGACCCACAGGGGGCGGCGGGCATTCAGTACTTC. Encoded protein: CATSDPQGAAGIQYF.

V usage is TRBV7-6 and J usage is TRBJ1-2, with 9 bases that match TRBD1. This CDR3 has 16 residues. Germline V gives CDR1 SGHVS, CDR2 FNYEAQ. V was clipped by 1 base and J by 4 bases; unmatched bases: 7. The CDR3 reads CASSLGRTGAPYGYTF. The CDR3 nucleotides read TGTGCCAGCAGCTTAGGGAGGACAGGGGCGCCCTATGGCTACACCTTC.

This clone was observed once. The genes are TRBV7-6 and TRBJ2-5; D not certain. Germline V CDR1 and CDR2: SGHVS, FNYEAQ. V dropped 4 bases and J dropped 5 bases, with 20 bases sitting between them. This CDR3 has 16 amino acids. CDR3 residues: CASSSISARLMETQYF. The CDR3 bases are TGTGCCAGCAGCTCTATTTCTGCTCGCCTTATGGAGACCCAGTACTTC.